This TCR beta chain was obtained from a study of early T cells in non-severe SARS-CoV-2 infection. This CDR3 region has 16 residues. The V and J ends lost 6 bases and 8 bases, in that order; junction bases with no gene match: 15. This clonotype was seen ten or more times. Researchers tagged individual cDNA molecules with unique molecular identifiers. TCRdb independently ran MiXCR on the 5' RACE reads; one entry per CDR3 protein. The repertoire holds under 85,000 distinct CDR3 sequences, more than 4% seen once, with roughly 6.6% in the top ten. The clonotype originates from an adult who was a healthcare worker with PCR-confirmed SARS-CoV-2 infection or an uninfected control (not recorded which). The sample was whole blood, taken at baseline. This chain connects TRBV12-3 or TRBV12-4 to TRBJ1-2, with 10 bases fitting TRBD1. The CDR3 DNA reads as TGTGCCAGCAGGGGTGGGGGACAGGGGAACCCTGGAGGCTACACCTTC. Amino acids: CASRGGGQGNPGGYTF.